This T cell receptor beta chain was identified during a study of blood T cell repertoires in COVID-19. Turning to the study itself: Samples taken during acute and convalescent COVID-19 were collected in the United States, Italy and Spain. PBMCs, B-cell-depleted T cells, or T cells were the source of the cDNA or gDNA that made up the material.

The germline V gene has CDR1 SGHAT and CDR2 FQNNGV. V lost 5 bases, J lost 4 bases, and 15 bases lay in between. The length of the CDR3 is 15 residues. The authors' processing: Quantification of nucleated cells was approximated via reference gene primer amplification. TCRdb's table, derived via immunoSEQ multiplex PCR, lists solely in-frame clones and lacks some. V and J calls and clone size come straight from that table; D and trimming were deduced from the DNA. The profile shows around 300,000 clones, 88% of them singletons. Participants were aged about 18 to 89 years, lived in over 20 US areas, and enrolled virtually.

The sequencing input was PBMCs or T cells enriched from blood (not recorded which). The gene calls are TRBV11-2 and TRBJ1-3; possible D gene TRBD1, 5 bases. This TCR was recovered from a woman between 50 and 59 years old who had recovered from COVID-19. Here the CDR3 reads CASSLQGLGGNTIYF. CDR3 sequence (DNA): TGTGCCAGCAGCCTCCAGGGCCTCGGGGGAAACACCATATATTTT.